The clone carrying this TCR beta chain was seen just once. What it recognizes is unknown. This sample stems from a study of shared clonotypes between healthy human individuals. Notes on the study in general: The represented genetic and exposure-history diversity was limited by the small number of donors.

The V end was cut by 8 bases, the J end by 7 bases, with 17 bases between. Germline loops: CDR1 MDHEN, CDR2 SYDVKM. CDR3 size: 14 residues. The assay was immunoSEQ multiplex PCR, and TCRdb's table has in-frame clones only and misses some. The sample records more than 550,000 clones, 72% being singletons. The V gene is TRBV28, the J gene TRBJ1-4; D is perhaps TRBD1 (6 bases). The receptor comes from a woman between 25 and 40 years old in good health. The material sequenced was memory CD4+ T cells sorted from blood. Subset reported: CD45RA-negative fraction. DNA of the CDR3: TGTGCCAGCGCAACGACAGGCCTGATTGAAAAACTGTTTTTT. Protein sequence: CASATTGLIEKLFF.